The 20 T cell receptor beta chains below were found in one sample sequenced in a study of glioma-infiltrating T cells. TCR alpha and beta CDR3 regions were amplified from RNA using iRepertoire nested multiplex PCR. Using its own MiXCR run on the multiplex PCR reads, TCRdb lists one record per CDR3 protein. The sample holds under 200,000 distinct CDR3 sequences; roughly 45% are singletons and the top ten take about 5.2%. Sequenced sample: glioma tissue, nonneoplastic brain tissue, or PBMCs (not recorded which). These receptors originate from a human donor with low-grade glioma or glioblastoma, undergoing nonglioma brain surgery, or in good health (not recorded which).

The rearrangement joins TRBV20-1 to TRBJ2-3; D is uncertain. The V end lost 0 bases, the J end lost 11 bases, and 12 bases lay between the germline ends. CDR1 DFQATT and CDR2 SNEGSKA come from the germline V gene (reference sequence). The CDR3 is made up of 12 amino acids. The CDR3 DNA reads TGCAGTGCTAGAGAGAGTGTGGGAAGGCAGTATTTT. Translating gives CSARESVGRQYF.

About this clonotype itself: This likely comes from a read error, as the CDR3 has no conserved phenylalanine or tryptophan at its end. This chain joins TRBV12-3 or TRBV12-4 and TRBJ1-3; D is uncertain. Between the trimmed V and J ends, which lost 7 bases and 0 bases, there was a span of 10 bases. This CDR3 has 14 residues. DNA for the CDR3: TGTGCCAGCAAACGGGATTACTCTGGAAACACCATATATCTT. It specifies CASKRDYSGNTIYL.

This clonotype turned up a few times. The V call is TRBV12-3 or TRBV12-4, the J call TRBJ1-2; TRBD1 might be the D (6 bases). Trimming took off 5 bases at V and 7 bases at J, with 23 bases between the two ends. CDR3 length: 16 amino acids. CDR3 amino acids: CASSPGGSGSVIGYTF. The CDR3 DNA reads TGTGCCAGCAGTCCTGGGGGCTCCGGGTCAGTGATTGGCTACACCTTC.

Regarding this clonotype: Relative to the germline gene, one junction end is altered; a read error may explain this. The chain is built from TRBV18 and TRBJ2-3; D is uncertain. The germline gives CDR1 KGHSH, CDR2 LQKENI. The CDR3 is made up of 11 amino acids. CDR3 nucleotide sequence: TGTGCCATCTCAGACACAGATACGCAGTATTTT. Protein product: CAISDTDTQYF.

The V and J genes are TRBV2 and TRBJ2-2; 7 bases are shared with TRBD2. The germline V gene encodes CDR1 SNHLY and CDR2 FYNNEI. The J segment lost 6 bases and the V segment lost 6 bases, leaving 10 bases of the junction unmatched. CDR3 size: 15 residues. Written as DNA, the CDR3 is TGTGCCAGCAGGATCACTAGCGAGGCGTCCGGGGAGCTGTTTTTT. Amino acids: CASRITSEASGELFF.

With regard to this clonotype: A much larger clone lies a single base off, so this may be a read error. The chain uses TRBV20-1 and TRBJ1-1; TRBD1 matches 11 bases. The CDR3 length is 12 residues. CDR1 is DFQATT and CDR2 is SNEGSKA in the germline V gene (reference sequence). V shed 6 bases, J shed 11 bases, and the junction held 8 bases outside the gene matches. The CDR3, as DNA: TGCAGTGCCACCGGACAGGGGGCAGCTGCTTTCTTT. This codes for CSATGQGAAAFF.

This clonotype was seen many times. The rearrangement links TRBV6-2 or TRBV6-3 to TRBJ2-7, with TRBD2 matching over 8 bases. Germline CDR1 is MNHEY and CDR2 is SVGEGT. This CDR3 contains 15 residues. Losses at the gene ends were 2 bases for V and 6 bases for J; bases not matched to a gene: 9. CDR3 nucleotides: TGTGCCAGCAGTTACCATGGTAGCGGGAAGGTCGAGCAGTACTTC. It encodes CASSYHGSGKVEQYF.

The gene calls are TRBV5-1 and TRBJ2-3; D gene unclear. This CDR3 region has 15 residues. CDR1 SGHRS and CDR2 YFSETQ come from the germline V gene. The V end lost 4 bases, the J end lost 3 bases, and 15 bases lay between the germline ends. CDR3 coding DNA: TGCGCCAGCAGCCTCGGTCCGAAGGGAACAGATACGCAGTATTTT. Its protein is CASSLGPKGTDTQYF.

This clonotype has ten or more counts. The chain links TRBV7-2 to TRBJ2-1; D may be TRBD1 or TRBD2 (5 bases each). V was trimmed by 1 base and J by 9 bases, leaving 19 bases between them. The CDR3 has 16 amino acids. Per the germline V gene, CDR1 is SGHTA and CDR2 is FQGNSA. CDR3 protein: CASSLGGSAGVSEQFF. The CDR3 DNA follows: TGTGCCAGCAGCTTAGGGGGGTCGGCCGGCGTGAGTGAGCAGTTCTTC.

In DNA form, the CDR3 reads TGTGCCAGCAGGGCTGGACTAGCGGGAGTCCATAAGCAGTTCTTC. Translated: CASRAGLAGVHKQFF. J is TRBJ2-1 and V is TRBV2; TRBD2 matches 13 bases. Germline CDR1 is SNHLY and CDR2 is FYNNEI. V lost 6 bases to trimming and J lost 11 bases; unmatched junction nucleotides: 10. The CDR3 has 15 residues.

Details on this clonotype: A much larger clone lies one base from this, so it may be a read error. The chain employs TRBV20-1 and TRBJ1-2; 7 nucleotides line up with TRBD1. This CDR3 is 14 amino acids long. Trimming removed 1 base from V and 9 bases from J; junction bases left unmatched: 11. Germline V CDR1 and CDR2: DFQATT, SNEGSKA (reference sequence). DNA of the CDR3: TGCAGTGCTAGAGGGAACAGGGGTTTCTACCGCTACACCTTC. It codes for CSARGNRGFYRYTF.

V and J are TRBV20-1 and TRBJ2-3, with a tentative D call TRBD2 (6 bases). Germline lookup yields CDR1 DFQATT and CDR2 SNEGSKA (reference sequence). The CDR3 totals 16 residues. V was clipped by 3 bases and J by 0 bases, with 16 bases between them. CDR3 protein: CSASSGEDRSTDTQYF. Here the CDR3 DNA reads TGCAGTGCTAGTAGCGGAGAAGATCGTAGCACAGATACGCAGTATTTT.

The sample holds many counts of this clonotype. J is TRBJ2-1 and V is TRBV20-1, with a possible D match to TRBD2 (6 bases). The V end was cut by 5 bases, the J end by 13 bases, with 18 bases between. The germline CDR1 and CDR2 sequences are DFQATT and SNEGSKA (reference sequence). This CDR3 region has 12 residues. CDR3 in DNA: TGCAGTGCTCGCAATTCAGCGGGCCCTCAGTTCTTC. This codes for CSARNSAGPQFF.

There are many counts of this clonotype. This sequence joins TRBV11-2 and TRBJ2-4, with D possibly TRBD1 on 5 matching bases. Trimming left V 5 bases short and J 3 bases short, with 17 bases between. The CDR3 loop spans 16 amino acids. The germline CDR1 and CDR2 sequences are SGHAT and FQNNGV. The CDR3 reads CASSPPPSGIKNIQYF. CDR3 nucleotide sequence: TGTGCCAGCAGCCCACCCCCTTCAGGGATCAAAAACATTCAGTACTTC.

The CDR3 DNA is TGTGCCAGCAGTCCATCCGGGACAAGATACGAGCAGTACTTC. Protein product: CASSPSGTRYEQYF. This chain links TRBV12-3 or TRBV12-4 with TRBJ2-7, with D maybe TRBD1 (6 bases). CDR3 length: 14 residues. Trimming left V 5 bases short and J 4 bases short, with 15 bases between.

To note about this clonotype: Given a much more abundant clone one base away, this may be a read error. The chain recombines TRBV10-3 with TRBJ2-3; the D is unclear. This CDR3 region has 12 residues. CDR1 ENHRY and CDR2 SYGVKD come from the germline V gene. Trimming stripped 10 bases from V and 5 bases from J, with 13 bases between. CDR3: CATNKEGDTQYF. The CDR3 region has the DNA TGTGCCACGAACAAAGAAGGAGATACGCAGTATTTT.

This clonotype was seen at least ten times. The gene calls are TRBV12-3 or TRBV12-4 and TRBJ1-1; no definite D call. V was trimmed by 6 bases and J by 2 bases, leaving 19 bases between them. The CDR3 spans 16 residues. The DNA for the CDR3 is TGTGCCAGCAGCTCATCAAGCTGGACCGCCAACACTGAAGCTTTCTTT. It codes for CASSSSSWTANTEAFF.

As regards this clonotype: This is likely a read error, given that the CDR3 carries no conserved phenylalanine or tryptophan at its end. Because the CDR3's place on the DNA is in doubt, the DNA is left out and the CDR3 is given as listed by TCRdb. V gene TRBV27 combines with J gene TRBJ2-1; the table's D call TRBD2 went unverified against the DNA. Looked up from germline, CDR1 is MNHEY and CDR2 is SMNVEV (reference sequence). The CDR3 has 16 residues if both end residues are counted. This chain's CDR3 is CASSISIAGSRGEQVL.

This clonotype was seen at least ten times. V and J are TRBV25-1 and TRBJ1-5; perhaps TRBD1 as D (5 bases). This CDR3 has 15 amino acids. Trimming took off 1 base at V and 6 bases at J, with 13 bases between the two ends. CDR1 and CDR2 from the germline V gene are MGHDK and SYGVNS. The CDR3 loop is CASSESRLRGQPQHF. Written as DNA, the CDR3 is TGTGCCAGCAGTGAATCCCGCCTTAGGGGTCAGCCCCAGCATTTT.

This clonotype was observed at least ten times. This chain joins TRBV15 and TRBJ2-3; 7 bases agree with TRBD1. Losses at the gene ends were 4 bases for V and 0 bases for J; bases not matched to a gene: 4. From germline, CDR1 is LNHNV and CDR2 YYDKDF (reference sequence). The CDR3 sequence is 15 residues long. CDR3 DNA sequence: TGTGCCACCAGCACCCAGGGGGAAAGCACAGATACGCAGTATTTT. This translates into CATSTQGESTDTQYF.